This T cell receptor (beta chain) was obtained from a study of blood T cell repertoires in COVID-19. Study-level information: Collection of acute and convalescent COVID-19 samples took place in the United States, Italy and Spain. PBMCs, B-cell-depleted T cells, or T cells were the source of the cDNA or gDNA that made up the material.

In the authors' workflow: The authors estimated nucleated cell counts from reference gene primer amplification. The assay was immunoSEQ multiplex PCR, and TCRdb's table has in-frame clones only and misses some. V and J calls and clone size are copied from that table; D and trimming were computed from the DNA. The sample has about 240,000 clones, 88% seen once. Trimming removed 6 bases from V and 4 bases from J; junction bases left unmatched: 12. The CDR3 is 16 amino acids. CDR1 LGHNT and CDR2 FRNRAP come from the germline V gene. V is TRBV12-5 and J is TRBJ1-2; 9 nucleotides line up with TRBD1. This receptor was obtained from a woman between 40 and 50 years old who had recovered from COVID-19. The sample consisted of peripheral blood. The DNA for the CDR3 is TGTGCTAGTGGCCCCGCCCCGACAGGGGGAGGCTATGGCTACACCTTC. Its translation: CASGPAPTGGGYGYTF.